The clone carrying this T cell receptor (beta chain) showed up many times. This sample was included in a study of T-cell reconstitution after alpha-beta-depleted transplantation in children. The TCRbeta library was prepared with unique molecular identifiers. TCRdb called the PCR reads again in MiXCR, with one record for every CDR3 protein. The repertoire holds around 380,000 distinct CDR3 sequences, roughly a tenth seen once, with approximately 5% in the top ten. The CDR3 contains 12 residues. Trimming removed 6 bases at V and 1 base at J, with 6 bases between. CDR1 and CDR2 (germline): SGHRS, YFSETQ.

Material: PBMCs from the stem cell graft donor, obtained from the stem cell graft. The clonotype comes from a human donor who donated a stem cell graft to a child with acute myeloid leukemia. The chain joins TRBV5-1 to TRBJ2-3; D ambiguous. The CDR3 region has the DNA TGCGCCAGCACTCAGGGCACAGATACGCAGTATTTT. Translated, it gives CASTQGTDTQYF. Together with reference TRBV5-1 and TRBJ2-3, the CDR3 gives the full variable domain: KAGVTQTPRYLIKTRGQQVTLSCSPISGHRSVSWYQQTPGQGLQFLFEYFSETQRNKGNFPGRFSGRQFSNSRSEMNVSTLELGDSALYLCASTQGTDTQYFGPGTRLTVL.